Described below is a single T cell receptor (beta chain) sequence and its context. The sample belongs to a study of cytomegalovirus exposure and HLA in healthy donors. 13 Jbeta primers and 60 Vbeta primers were used for the PCR. TCRdb keeps only in-frame clones here, not all; method: immunoSEQ multiplex PCR. The sample has about 160,000 clones; 63% are singletons. Germline CDR1 SGHAT, CDR2 FQNNGV. V lost 3 bases, J lost 4 bases, and 13 bases stayed unmatched. CDR3 length: 17 amino acids. The sample was PBMCs. The clonotype originates from an older woman in good health and CMV-seropositive. The chain links TRBV11-2 to TRBJ2-5; TRBD2 agrees at 8 bases. As DNA, the CDR3 is TGTGCCAGCAGCTTTTTGCCCTCCAGCGGGAGCGGAGAGACCCAGTACTTC. Translation gives CASSFLPSSGSGETQYF.